Listed here are 26 T cell receptor beta chains from one sample, sequenced in a study of beta chain features in type 1 diabetes. The investigators reverse transcribed all of the isolated RNA, so they sequenced expressed TCRB transcripts. Only in-frame clones appear in the TCRdb table, and some are missing; sequencing was by immunoSEQ multiplex PCR. The table includes 860,000 or so clones, 15% to 20% detected once. Sequenced material: naive CD4+ T cells from blood. All receptors come from a young woman in good health.

This clone was found a few times. The J gene is TRBJ2-5, the V gene TRBV10-3; 9 bases match TRBD2. The CDR3 consists of 13 residues. Germline CDR1 reads ENHRY; CDR2 reads SYGVKD. V shed 10 bases and J 5 bases; nucleotides not matched to a gene: 8. The CDR3 protein is CANSGGQGETQYF. CDR3 sequence (DNA): TGTGCCAACAGCGGGGGGCAAGGGGAGACCCAGTACTTC.

The J gene is TRBJ1-1, the V gene TRBV5-1; 10 bases are shared with TRBD1. The length of the CDR3 is 16 residues. V was pared by 3 bases and J by 2 bases, with 7 bases of the junction left unmatched. Germline-derived CDR1 and CDR2 are SGHRS and YFSETQ. CDR3 bases: TGCGCCAGCAGCTCAGTGACAGGGGGCTATAACACTGAAGCTTTCTTT. This translates into CASSSVTGGYNTEAFF.

The V call is TRBV29-1, the J call TRBJ2-1; 7 bases line up with TRBD1. Per the germline V gene, CDR1 is SQVTM and CDR2 is ANQGSEA. The ends lost 6 bases at V and 12 bases at J; junction bases unmatched: 11. The CDR3 length is 12 residues. CDR3 nucleotides: TGCAGCGTGGCGCTTTTGACAGGGTGGCAGTTCTTC. It specifies CSVALLTGWQFF.

This clone was observed a handful of times. The CDR3 spells CSVGRSSEKLFF. Here the CDR3 DNA reads TGCAGCGTTGGTCGGAGTTCGGAAAAACTGTTTTTT. The gene calls are TRBV29-1 and TRBJ1-4; D uncertain. Trimming took 4 bases from V and 8 from J, leaving 11 bases between them. This CDR3 has 12 residues. CDR1 is SQVTM, CDR2 ANQGSEA, per germline.

The rearrangement joins TRBV10-1 to TRBJ2-7; possibly TRBD1 for D (6 bases). V lost 6 bases to trimming and J lost 3 bases, with 12 bases between them. This CDR3 has 13 amino acids. Germline V gene lookup returns CDR1 WNHNN and CDR2 SYGVQD (reference sequence). This chain's CDR3 is CASRRQASYEQYF. The CDR3 nucleotides are TGCGCCAGCAGGAGACAGGCAAGCTACGAGCAGTACTTC.

This clone appeared a few times. The rearrangement links TRBV9 to TRBJ2-2; tentatively, D is TRBD2 (6 bases). The V gene's germline CDR1 is SGDLS and CDR2 YYNGEE. Trimming stripped 2 bases from V and 6 bases from J, with 14 bases between. The length of the CDR3 is 15 residues. CDR3 sequence (DNA): TGTGCCAGCAGCGTCGGGGGTACCTTTGCCGGGGAGCTGTTTTTT. Its protein is CASSVGGTFAGELFF.

The chain uses TRBV7-2 and TRBJ2-7; 10 nucleotides align to TRBD1. The CDR3 sequence is 14 residues long. The V gene's germline CDR1 is SGHTA and CDR2 FQGNSA. V trimming: 5 bases; J trimming: 5 bases; junction bases outside the gene matches: 6. CDR3 protein: CASSPRQGANEQYF. The CDR3 DNA follows: TGTGCCAGCAGCCCTCGACAGGGGGCAAACGAGCAGTACTTC.

This clone was recorded a few times. In nucleotides, the CDR3 is TGCGCCAGCAGCTTTTGGTCCGTCCGGGGTTCAGAGAGATACGAGCAGTACTTC. Translating it yields CASSFWSVRGSERYEQYF. The chain combines TRBV5-1 with TRBJ2-7, with D possibly matching TRBD2 (5 bases). Germline CDR1 reads SGHRS; CDR2 reads YFSETQ. The CDR3 loop spans 18 amino acids. Trimming removed 2 bases from V and 4 bases from J, with 25 bases in between.

Comments on this clone: In the same sample, other DNA sequences code for this CDR3. The chain couples TRBV20-1 to TRBJ2-5; D remains unclear. The CDR3 extends over 11 amino acids. Germline CDR1 and CDR2: DFQATT and SNEGSKA (reference sequence). With 3 bases removed from V and 2 bases from J, the gap between germline ends came to 4 bases. CDR3 nucleotide sequence: TGCAGTGCTAGTACTCAAGAGACCCAGTACTTC. As protein: CSASTQETQYF.

V and J are TRBV6-5 and TRBJ1-1; 9 nucleotides agree with TRBD1. V shed 6 bases and J 8 bases; nucleotides not matched to a gene: 7. Germline CDR1 reads MNHEY; CDR2 reads SVGAGI. The CDR3 covers 13 residues. CDR3: CASSGRTGAEAFF. For the CDR3, the DNA is TGTGCCAGCAGCGGTCGGACAGGGGCAGAAGCTTTCTTT.

The table lists this clone with a few counts. The J gene is TRBJ1-2, the V gene TRBV23-1, with a tentative D call TRBD1 (5 bases). TRBV23-1 is flagged as an ORF with uncertain function. The germline V and J ends were trimmed by 0 bases and 8 bases, with 25 bases remaining between them. The length of the CDR3 is 18 residues. CDR3 residues: CASSQSPNTGVIALGYTF. CDR3 bases: TGCGCCAGCAGTCAATCTCCTAATACAGGAGTAATAGCCCTCGGCTACACCTTC.

The sample holds a few counts of this clone. V and J are TRBV29-1 and TRBJ2-5, with a possible D match to TRBD2 (7 bases). The germline V gene encodes CDR1 SQVTM and CDR2 ANQGSEA. The V end lost 4 bases, the J end lost 5 bases, and 14 bases lay between the germline ends. CDR3 size: 13 residues. CDR3 DNA sequence: TGCAGCGTTGTAGGGGGGGTAGGTGAGACCCAGTACTTC. It specifies CSVVGGVGETQYF.

The chain carries TRBV18 and TRBJ2-3; 14 bases line up with TRBD2. The CDR3 is 16 amino acids. Per germline, CDR1 KGHSH and CDR2 LQKENI. The V and J ends lost 3 bases and 4 bases, in that order; junction bases with no gene match: 3. Here the CDR3 DNA reads TGTGCCAGCTCACCGGGACTAGCGGGAGCAGCAGATACGCAGTATTTT. Residues: CASSPGLAGAADTQYF.

This clone turned up a few times. This chain links TRBV19 with TRBJ2-3; TRBD1 aligns across 11 bases. V was pared by 6 bases and J by 3 bases, with 8 bases of the junction left unmatched. This CDR3 contains 16 residues. CDR1 is LNHDA and CDR2 is SQIVND in the germline V gene (reference sequence). The CDR3 here is CASSAGDRGYTDTQYF. CDR3 DNA: TGTGCCAGTAGCGCAGGGGACAGGGGGTATACAGATACGCAGTATTTT.

The V call is TRBV7-2, the J call TRBJ2-1, with D unresolved. Germline values: CDR1 SGHTA, CDR2 FQGNSA. This CDR3 region has 11 residues. Trimming removed 4 bases from V and 8 bases from J, with 6 bases in between. CDR3 sequence reads: CASSSRYEQFF. CDR3 coding DNA: TGTGCCAGCAGCTCCCGGTATGAGCAGTTCTTC.

This rearrangement joins TRBV5-1 to TRBJ1-5, with D uncertain. V lost 2 bases and J lost 4, with 7 bases in between. Germline CDR1 SGHRS, CDR2 YFSETQ. CDR3 length: 13 amino acids. CDR3 in DNA: TGCGCCAGCAGCTTAGGGTGGAATCAGCCCCAGCATTTT. Its translation: CASSLGWNQPQHF.

The J gene is TRBJ2-6, the V gene TRBV10-3; D gene ambiguous. V lost 10 bases and J lost 0, with 10 bases in between. The germline V gene encodes CDR1 ENHRY and CDR2 SYGVKD. This CDR3 has 14 amino acids. The CDR3 is CASHDRSGANVLTF. CDR3 DNA: TGTGCCAGCCACGATCGCTCTGGGGCCAACGTCCTGACTTTC.

V is TRBV28 and J is TRBJ2-2; the D is unclear. CDR1 MDHEN and CDR2 SYDVKM come from the germline V gene. The CDR3 sequence is 12 residues long. Deletions cut 6 bases from V and 4 bases from J, with 6 bases between. CDR3 loop: CASRERTGELFF. The CDR3 nucleotides read TGTGCCAGCAGGGAGCGCACCGGGGAGCTGTTTTTT.

The J gene is TRBJ2-5, the V gene TRBV7-3; 11 nucleotides line up with TRBD2. The CDR3 loop spans 15 amino acids. Germline CDR1 is SGHTA and CDR2 is FQGTGA. Trimming took 6 bases from V and 4 from J; bases not matched to a gene: 7. CDR3 region: CASSSSGRSGETQYF. Written as DNA, the CDR3 is TGTGCCAGCAGTTCTAGCGGGAGGTCTGGAGAGACCCAGTACTTC.

This clone showed up just a few times. V usage is TRBV7-2 and J usage is TRBJ2-2, with D unresolved. The germline V and J ends were trimmed by 3 bases and 8 bases, with 4 bases remaining between them. This CDR3 contains 11 residues. The germline V gene encodes CDR1 SGHTA and CDR2 FQGNSA. CDR3 coding DNA: TGTGCCAGCAGCTTGTATGGGGAGCTGTTTTTT. This codes for CASSLYGELFF.

The chain carries TRBV7-9 and TRBJ2-1; possible D gene TRBD2, 6 bases. The CDR3 is 14 amino acids. V lost 11 bases and J 5 bases, leaving 19 bases between the germline ends. Germline V gives CDR1 SEHNR, CDR2 FQNEAQ (reference sequence). The CDR3 here is CACLEGGGDNEQFF. Here the CDR3 DNA reads TGTGCCTGCCTGGAGGGTGGAGGAGACAATGAGCAGTTCTTC.

The chain employs TRBV28 and TRBJ2-2; D uncertain. Germline CDR1 MDHEN, CDR2 SYDVKM. This CDR3 contains 14 residues. V lost 2 bases and J lost 2, with 6 bases in between. CDR3 sequence: CASSLGTNTGELFF. The CDR3 DNA sequence: TGTGCCAGCAGTTTAGGTACCAACACCGGGGAGCTGTTTTTT.

CDR3 sequence reads: CASRRGWGAETQYF. The CDR3 nucleotides are TGCGCCAGTAGGCGGGGCTGGGGCGCGGAGACCCAGTACTTC. This chain joins TRBV10-2 and TRBJ2-5, with D possibly TRBD2 on 6 matching bases. Germline V gene data show CDR1 as WSHSY and CDR2 as SAAADI. The CDR3 extends over 14 amino acids. The ends were cut back, 9 bases at V and 5 bases at J, with 19 bases in the middle.

The rearrangement joins TRBV28 to TRBJ1-5; D remains ambiguous. Germline V gives CDR1 MDHEN, CDR2 SYDVKM. V lost 4 bases and J lost 6, with 10 bases in between. The CDR3 extends over 13 amino acids. CDR3 coding DNA: TGTGCCAGCAGTTCGGGATTTCCTCAGCCCCAGCATTTT. It encodes CASSSGFPQPQHF.

This clone was counted between two and nine times. The CDR3 sequence is CASSLEQSYGYTF. CDR3 bases: TGTGCCAGCAGCTTGGAACAGTCATATGGCTACACCTTC. J is TRBJ1-2 and V is TRBV5-4, with D unresolved. V lost 0 bases and J 5 bases, leaving 8 bases between the germline ends. The CDR3 has 13 residues. Germline assignment: CDR1 SGHNT and CDR2 YYREEE (reference sequence).

The sample holds a few counts of this clone. J is TRBJ2-1 and V is TRBV28; TRBD2 matches 10 bases. CDR3 length: 14 amino acids. Germline V CDR1 and CDR2: MDHEN, SYDVKM. After removal of 4 bases from V and 8 bases from J, the junction contained 5 bases not matched to a gene. CDR3 bases: TGTGCCAGCAGTTCTAGCGGGAGTGGCGATGAGCAGTTCTTC. Residues: CASSSSGSGDEQFF. Filled out from reference TRBV28 and TRBJ2-1, the complete variable domain reads DVKVTQSSRYLVKRTGEKVFLECVQDMDHENMFWYRQDPGLGLRLIYFSYDVKMKEKGDIPEGYSVSREKKERFSLILESASTNQTSMYLCASSSSGSGDEQFFGPGTRLTVL.